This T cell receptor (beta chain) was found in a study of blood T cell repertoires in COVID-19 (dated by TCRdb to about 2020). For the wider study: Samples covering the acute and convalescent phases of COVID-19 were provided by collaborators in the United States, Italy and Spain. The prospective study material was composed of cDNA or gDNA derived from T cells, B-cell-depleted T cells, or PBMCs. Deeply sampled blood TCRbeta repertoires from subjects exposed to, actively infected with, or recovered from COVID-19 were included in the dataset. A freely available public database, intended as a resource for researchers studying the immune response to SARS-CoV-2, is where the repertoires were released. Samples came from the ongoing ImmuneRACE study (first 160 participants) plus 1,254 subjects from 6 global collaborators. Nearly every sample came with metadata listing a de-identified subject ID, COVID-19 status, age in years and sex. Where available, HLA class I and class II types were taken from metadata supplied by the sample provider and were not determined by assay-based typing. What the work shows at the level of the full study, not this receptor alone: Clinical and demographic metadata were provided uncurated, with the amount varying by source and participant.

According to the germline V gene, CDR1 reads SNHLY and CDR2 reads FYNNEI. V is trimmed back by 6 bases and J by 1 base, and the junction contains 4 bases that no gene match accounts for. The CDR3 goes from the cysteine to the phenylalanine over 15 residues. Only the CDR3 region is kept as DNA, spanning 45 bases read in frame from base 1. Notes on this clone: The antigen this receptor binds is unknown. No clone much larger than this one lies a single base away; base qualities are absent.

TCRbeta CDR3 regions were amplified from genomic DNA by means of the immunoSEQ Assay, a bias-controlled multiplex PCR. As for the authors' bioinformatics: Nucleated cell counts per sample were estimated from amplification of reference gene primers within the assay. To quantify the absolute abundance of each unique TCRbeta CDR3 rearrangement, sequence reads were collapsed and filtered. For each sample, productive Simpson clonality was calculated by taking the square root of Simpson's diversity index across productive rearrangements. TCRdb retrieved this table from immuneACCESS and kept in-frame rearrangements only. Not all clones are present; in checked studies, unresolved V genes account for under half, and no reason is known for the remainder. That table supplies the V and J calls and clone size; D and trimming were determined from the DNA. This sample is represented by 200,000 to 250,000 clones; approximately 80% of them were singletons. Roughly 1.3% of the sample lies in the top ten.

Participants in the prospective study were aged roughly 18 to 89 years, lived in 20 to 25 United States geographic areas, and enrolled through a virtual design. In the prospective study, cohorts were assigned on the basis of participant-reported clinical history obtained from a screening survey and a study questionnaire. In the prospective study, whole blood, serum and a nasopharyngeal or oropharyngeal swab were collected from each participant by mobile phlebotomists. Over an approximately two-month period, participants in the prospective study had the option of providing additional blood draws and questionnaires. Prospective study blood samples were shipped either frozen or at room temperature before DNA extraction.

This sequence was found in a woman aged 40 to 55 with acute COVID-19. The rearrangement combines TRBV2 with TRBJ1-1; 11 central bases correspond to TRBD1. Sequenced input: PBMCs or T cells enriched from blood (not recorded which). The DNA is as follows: TGTGCCAGCAGGGGACAGGGGGTTAGGAACACTGAAGCTTTCTTT. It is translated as CASRGQGVRNTEAFF.